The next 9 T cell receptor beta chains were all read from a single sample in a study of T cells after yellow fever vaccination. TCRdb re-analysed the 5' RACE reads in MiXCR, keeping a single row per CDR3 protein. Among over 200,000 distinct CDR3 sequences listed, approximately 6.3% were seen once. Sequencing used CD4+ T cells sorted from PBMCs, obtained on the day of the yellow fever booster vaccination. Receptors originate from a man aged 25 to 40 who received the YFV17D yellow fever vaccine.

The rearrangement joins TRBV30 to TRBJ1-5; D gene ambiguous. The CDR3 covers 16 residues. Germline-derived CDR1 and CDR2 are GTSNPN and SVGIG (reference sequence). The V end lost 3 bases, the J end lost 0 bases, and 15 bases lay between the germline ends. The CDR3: CAWRNSRRDSNQPQHF. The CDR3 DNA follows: TGTGCCTGGAGGAATTCGAGGAGGGATAGCAATCAGCCCCAGCATTTT.

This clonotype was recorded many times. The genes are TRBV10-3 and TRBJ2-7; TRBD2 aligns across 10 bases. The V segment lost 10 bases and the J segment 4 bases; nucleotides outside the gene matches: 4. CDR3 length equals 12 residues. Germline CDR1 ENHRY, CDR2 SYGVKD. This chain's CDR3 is CASQTSGYEQYF. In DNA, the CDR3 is TGTGCCAGCCAGACTAGCGGGTACGAGCAGTACTTC.

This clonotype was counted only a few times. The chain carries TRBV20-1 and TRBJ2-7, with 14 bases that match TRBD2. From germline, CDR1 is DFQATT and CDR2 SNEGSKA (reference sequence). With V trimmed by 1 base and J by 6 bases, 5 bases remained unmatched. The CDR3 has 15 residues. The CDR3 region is CSARGAGLAGGEQYF. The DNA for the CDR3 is TGCAGTGCTAGAGGAGCCGGACTAGCGGGAGGCGAGCAGTACTTC.

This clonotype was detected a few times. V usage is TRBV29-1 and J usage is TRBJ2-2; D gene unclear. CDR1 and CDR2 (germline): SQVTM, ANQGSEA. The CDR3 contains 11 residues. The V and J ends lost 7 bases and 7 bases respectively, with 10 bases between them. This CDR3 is CSACNIGELFF. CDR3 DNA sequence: TGCAGCGCCTGCAATATCGGGGAGCTGTTTTTT.

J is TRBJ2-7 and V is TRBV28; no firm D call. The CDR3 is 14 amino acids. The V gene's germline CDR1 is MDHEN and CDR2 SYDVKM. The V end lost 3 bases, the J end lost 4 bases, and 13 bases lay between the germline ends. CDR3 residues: CASSFVLGQYEQYF. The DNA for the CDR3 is TGTGCCAGCAGTTTCGTCTTGGGCCAATACGAGCAGTACTTC.

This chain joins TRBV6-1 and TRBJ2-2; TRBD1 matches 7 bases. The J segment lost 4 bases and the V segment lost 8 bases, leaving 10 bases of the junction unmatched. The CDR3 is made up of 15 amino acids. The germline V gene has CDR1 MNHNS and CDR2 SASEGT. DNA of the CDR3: TGTGCCAGCGGAAGACAGGGCATAAGCACCGGGGAGCTGTTTTTT. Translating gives CASGRQGISTGELFF.

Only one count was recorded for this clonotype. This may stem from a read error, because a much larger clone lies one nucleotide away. CDR3 sequence (DNA): TGCAGTGCTTCGCCGAGACACACCGAGCAGTACTTC. It codes for CSASPRHTEQYF. The chain carries TRBV20-1 and TRBJ2-7; no definite D call. Trimming took 5 bases from V and 6 from J, leaving 14 bases between them. Germline-derived CDR1 and CDR2 are DFQATT and SNEGSKA (reference sequence). This CDR3 is built from 12 residues.

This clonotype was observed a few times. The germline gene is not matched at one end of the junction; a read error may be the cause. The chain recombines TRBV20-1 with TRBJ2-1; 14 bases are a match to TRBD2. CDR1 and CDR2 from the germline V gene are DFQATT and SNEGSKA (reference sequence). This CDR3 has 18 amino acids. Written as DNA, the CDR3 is TGCAGTGCCAGAGCGGGACTAGCGGGAGAATTCTCCTACAATGAGCAGTTCTTC. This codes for CSARAGLAGEFSYNEQFF.

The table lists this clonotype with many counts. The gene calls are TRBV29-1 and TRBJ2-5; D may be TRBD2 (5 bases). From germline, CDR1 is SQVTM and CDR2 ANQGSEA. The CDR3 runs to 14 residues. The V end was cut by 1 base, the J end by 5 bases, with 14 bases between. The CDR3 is CSVEGGGLWETQYF. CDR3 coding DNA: TGCAGCGTTGAAGGTGGCGGACTTTGGGAGACCCAGTACTTC.